The T cell receptor (beta chain) described here comes from a study of shared clonotypes between healthy human individuals. Repertoires were generated with immunoSEQ multiplex PCR, while TCRdb's copy carries only in-frame clones and drops some. The data hold 1 million to 1.2 million clones, with around three quarters observed a single time. CDR3 length equals 13 residues. The V and J ends lost 3 bases and 8 bases respectively, with 13 bases between them. Germline values: CDR1 SGHTA, CDR2 FQGNSA. This sequence joins TRBV7-2 and TRBJ1-1, with unresolved D. This sequence was found in a young man in good health. Some clones in this sample may be carry-over from other donors' samples. Material for sequencing was memory CD4+ T cells from PBMCs. Subset defined: CD45RA-negative fraction. The DNA for the CDR3 is TGTGCCAGCAGCTTGGGAGGGCCCCGAGAAGCTTTCTTT. This translates into CASSLGGPREAFF.